A few counts support the clone carrying this T cell receptor beta chain. This entry belongs to a study of liver allograft versus peripheral blood T cells. Study as a whole: Transplanted livers and recipients' peripheral blood had their T cell receptor repertoires compared.

This CDR3 is 12 amino acids long. V lost 3 bases and J 5 bases, leaving 7 bases between the germline ends. TCRdb independently ran MiXCR on the reads; one entry per CDR3 protein. Of around 13,000 distinct CDR3 sequences listed, 25% to 35% were seen once; the top ten hold around 2.2%. This sequence was found in a human patient who had a liver transplant. Part of the T cells may come from the graft donor. The chain employs TRBV12-3 or TRBV12-4 and TRBJ1-2; D gene ambiguous. CDR3 bases: TGTGCCAGCAGTTTGGCCGGGTATGGCTACACCTTC. Translated: CASSLAGYGYTF.